The 31 T cell receptor beta chains below were found in one sample sequenced in a study of shared clonotypes between healthy human individuals. The table came from immunoSEQ multiplex PCR; TCRdb's copy has only in-frame clones and leaves some out. This repertoire shows some 2,400,000 clones, approximately 95% found once; its top ten account for less than 0.15%. The sequencing sample was made of naive CD4+ T cells sorted from blood. Stated subset: CD45RA+ positively selected. Receptors originate from a man between 18 and 29 years old in good health.

The chain has TRBV2 and TRBJ1-5; D ambiguous. CDR3 length: 13 residues. Trimming shortened V by 6 bases and J by 6 bases, and 12 bases separated the two germline ends. CDR1 is SNHLY, CDR2 FYNNEI, per germline. Here the CDR3 DNA reads TGTGCCAGCAGCAGTGGGAGGGTTCAGCCCCAGCATTTT. This sequence encodes CASSSGRVQPQHF.

The genes are TRBV4-3 and TRBJ2-7; D is possibly TRBD1 (6 bases). CDR1 and CDR2 from the germline V gene are LGHNA and YSLEER. The V end lost 0 bases, the J end lost 6 bases, and 9 bases lay between the germline ends. The CDR3 sequence is 13 residues long. CDR3 nucleotide sequence: TGCGCCAGCAGCCAAGAGGTCAGGGGCGAGCAGTACTTC. Protein: CASSQEVRGEQYF.

This clone was picked up one time. This rearrangement joins TRBV5-6 to TRBJ1-1; weak D call: TRBD1 (5 bases). The CDR3 covers 13 residues. Germline V gives CDR1 SGHDT, CDR2 YYEEEE. Trimming removed 4 bases at V and 6 bases at J, with 13 bases between. CDR3 region: CASSHQGGAEAFF. The CDR3 bases are TGTGCCAGCAGCCATCAGGGAGGGGCTGAAGCTTTCTTT.

The rearrangement links TRBV2 to TRBJ2-7; 9 bases map to TRBD2. Germline loops: CDR1 SNHLY, CDR2 FYNNEI. The CDR3 totals 13 residues. J was trimmed by 2 bases and V by 8 bases; bases with no gene match: 4. The CDR3, as DNA: TGTGCCAGCCTGAGCGGGGGGACCTACGAGCAGTACTTC. The encoded protein is CASLSGGTYEQYF. Looking up the rest from reference TRBV2 and TRBJ2-7 gives the full variable domain: EPEVTQTPSHQVTQMGQEVILRCVPISNHLYFYWYRQILGQKVEFLVSFYNNEISEKSEIFDDQFSVERPDGSNFTLKIRSTKLEDSAMYFCASLSGGTYEQYFGPGTRLTVT.

The chain links TRBV6-1 to TRBJ2-6; D is unclear. V was cut by 2 bases and J by 2 bases, with 10 bases left in between. Germline-derived CDR1 and CDR2 are MNHNS and SASEGT. The CDR3 extends over 16 amino acids. The CDR3 DNA reads as TGTGCCAGCAGTGAAAAACCAGGCGCTGGGGCCAACGTCCTGACTTTC. Translated, it gives CASSEKPGAGANVLTF.

On this clone: Other DNA sequences from this sample encode an identical CDR3 as well. The chain joins TRBV18 to TRBJ1-2; D remains ambiguous. Germline loops: CDR1 KGHSH, CDR2 LQKENI. The germline V and J ends were trimmed by 3 bases and 2 bases, with 1 base remaining between them. The CDR3 runs to 11 residues. CDR3: CASSPNYGYTF. The DNA for the CDR3 is TGTGCCAGCTCACCGAACTATGGCTACACCTTC.

The chain couples TRBV9 to TRBJ2-3, with 9 bases identical to TRBD2. This CDR3 spans 16 amino acids. In germline, CDR1 is SGDLS, CDR2 YYNGEE. With V trimmed by 0 bases and J by 6 bases, 8 bases remained unmatched. The CDR3 bases are TGTGCCAGCAGCGTAGCTGGCGGGAGGGCCTCGGATACGCAGTATTTT. Translation: CASSVAGGRASDTQYF.

Comment on this clone: Different DNA sequences within this sample yield the same CDR3. V and J are TRBV28 and TRBJ1-5; D uncertain. The germline V gene encodes CDR1 MDHEN and CDR2 SYDVKM. Between the trimmed V and J ends, which lost 2 bases and 1 base, there was a span of 6 bases. The CDR3 length is 14 residues. The CDR3 spells CASSLTPSNQPQHF. CDR3 sequence (DNA): TGTGCCAGCAGTTTAACGCCCAGCAATCAGCCCCAGCATTTT.

This clone was observed once. This chain connects TRBV19 to TRBJ1-3; 8 bases agree with TRBD1. The CDR3 has 17 amino acids. After removal of 3 bases from V and 2 bases from J, the junction contained 9 bases not matched to a gene. Per germline, CDR1 LNHDA and CDR2 SQIVND (reference sequence). The CDR3 DNA reads TGTGCCAGTAGTATGGGCCCCACAGGGGGAGCTGGAAACACCATATATTTT. Encoded protein: CASSMGPTGGAGNTIYF.

The chain combines TRBV11-2 with TRBJ1-4, with a weak D call TRBD1 (6 bases). The CDR3 has 12 amino acids. Germline V gene lookup returns CDR1 SGHAT and CDR2 FQNNGV. Trimming pared 5 bases from V and 8 bases from J, leaving 9 bases between. The CDR3 spells CASSPGQEKLFF. CDR3 DNA sequence: TGTGCCAGCAGCCCAGGACAGGAAAAACTGTTTTTT.

The chain recombines TRBV28 with TRBJ1-1; 10 bases are shared with TRBD1. Per germline, CDR1 MDHEN and CDR2 SYDVKM. The CDR3 is 16 residues long. V was clipped by 11 bases and J by 0 bases; unmatched bases: 12. CDR3 DNA sequence: TGTGCCGGAACCGGGACAGGGGCCCAAATGAACACTGAAGCTTTCTTT. This sequence encodes CAGTGTGAQMNTEAFF.

This chain links TRBV6-1 with TRBJ1-3; no firm D call. Germline-derived CDR1 and CDR2 are MNHNS and SASEGT. V was shortened by 2 bases and J by 0 bases, with 8 bases between the two germline ends. The CDR3 is 15 amino acids. CDR3 sequence: CASSENRNSGNTIYF. The DNA of the CDR3 is TGTGCCAGCAGTGAAAATAGGAACTCTGGAAACACCATATATTTT.

The chain joins TRBV6-1 to TRBJ2-1; D might be TRBD2 (6 bases). V was cut by 6 bases and J by 4 bases, with 16 bases left in between. In germline, CDR1 is MNHNS, CDR2 SASEGT. The CDR3 is 15 residues long. CDR3 coding DNA: TGTGCCAGCAGGAACGGGGGTTTAGGGTACAATGAGCAGTTCTTC. Translation gives CASRNGGLGYNEQFF.

This chain connects TRBV27 to TRBJ1-1; D possibly corresponds to TRBD1 (5 bases). Looked up from germline, CDR1 is MNHEY and CDR2 is SMNVEV (reference sequence). The CDR3 sequence is 15 residues long. V lost 4 bases, J lost 11 bases, and 23 bases lay in between. Here the CDR3 DNA reads TGTGCCAGCAGTTCGAGCGCCTGGGGGGTGCTGGGGGCTTTCTTT. Protein sequence: CASSSSAWGVLGAFF.

The J gene is TRBJ2-7, the V gene TRBV5-1; no reliable D call. Per the germline V gene, CDR1 is SGHRS and CDR2 is YFSETQ. V was trimmed by 5 bases and J by 2 bases, leaving 14 bases between them. The CDR3 extends over 14 amino acids. CDR3 in amino acids: CASSRAPPTYEQYF. The CDR3, as DNA: TGCGCCAGCAGTCGGGCCCCACCTACCTACGAGCAGTACTTC.

Regarding this clone: This CDR3 is also generated by other DNA sequences in the sample. The genes are TRBV7-2 and TRBJ2-2; no reliable D call. The germline V gene has CDR1 SGHTA and CDR2 FQGNSA. The CDR3 has 15 amino acids. Trimming removed 1 base at V and 0 bases at J, with 6 bases between. The CDR3 nucleotides read TGTGCCAGCAGCTTAGACAGATCGAACACCGGGGAGCTGTTTTTT. Translated: CASSLDRSNTGELFF.

As for this clone: This same CDR3 is encoded by further DNA sequences in the sample. The rearrangement links TRBV6-1 to TRBJ1-2, with 7 bases that match TRBD1. Looked up from germline, CDR1 is MNHNS and CDR2 is SASEGT. V trimming: 2 bases; J trimming: 5 bases; junction bases outside the gene matches: 5. The CDR3 consists of 14 residues. This chain's CDR3 is CASSEIGTVYGYTF. DNA of the CDR3: TGTGCCAGCAGTGAAATTGGGACAGTTTATGGCTACACCTTC.

V and J are TRBV4-1 and TRBJ2-1, with a tentative D call TRBD2 (5 bases). V lost 0 bases to trimming and J lost 3 bases, with 9 bases between them. The CDR3 runs to 15 residues. Germline loops: CDR1 MGHRA, CDR2 YSYEKL. CDR3 bases: TGCGCCAGCAGCCAAGATAGGACTCTCTACAATGAGCAGTTCTTC. Amino acid sequence: CASSQDRTLYNEQFF.

The V gene is TRBV10-3, the J gene TRBJ2-3, with 10 bases lining up with TRBD2. V gave up 10 bases and J gave up 1 base; unmatched junction bases: 2. Germline assignment: CDR1 ENHRY and CDR2 SYGVKD. This CDR3 is 13 amino acids long. The CDR3 region has the DNA TGTGCCACGAGCGGGGGGGGCACAGATACGCAGTATTTT. Its protein is CATSGGGTDTQYF.

The chain carries TRBV27 and TRBJ1-5, with D tentatively TRBD1 (5 bases). With 4 bases removed from V and 1 base from J, the gap between germline ends came to 14 bases. The CDR3 totals 16 residues. Per germline, CDR1 MNHEY and CDR2 SMNVEV (reference sequence). In DNA form, the CDR3 reads TGTGCCAGCAGTTCCAATCCAGGGTTGAGCAATCAGCCCCAGCATTTT. This gives the protein CASSSNPGLSNQPQHF.

This chain links TRBV7-8 with TRBJ1-5; D may be TRBD1 (5 bases). Looked up from germline, CDR1 is SGHVS and CDR2 is FQNEAQ. V was clipped by 3 bases and J by 0 bases, with 18 bases between them. There are 18 residues in the CDR3. The CDR3 loop is CASSLRDGGRYSNQPQHF. The CDR3 DNA follows: TGTGCCAGCAGCTTGAGGGATGGGGGACGGTATAGCAATCAGCCCCAGCATTTT.

The gene calls are TRBV7-2 and TRBJ1-4; D is unclear. Germline assignment: CDR1 SGHTA and CDR2 FQGNSA. V lost 6 bases to trimming and J lost 5 bases, with 19 bases between them. CDR3 length equals 16 residues. The CDR3 DNA follows: TGTGCCAGCAGTCTCGGGTCGGGGTCCAAGAATGAAAAACTGTTTTTT. Its translation: CASSLGSGSKNEKLFF.

V usage is TRBV6-1 and J usage is TRBJ2-1; 7 positions agree with TRBD1. This CDR3 is built from 16 residues. The trim removed 4 bases at V and 9 bases at J, leaving 15 bases unmatched. The germline CDR1 and CDR2 sequences are MNHNS and SASEGT. The CDR3 is CASSASTGSVLLEQFF. DNA for the CDR3: TGTGCCAGCAGTGCCTCGACAGGGAGCGTTTTACTTGAGCAGTTCTTC.

This chain joins TRBV5-6 and TRBJ2-3; possibly TRBD1 for D (5 bases). V lost 1 base and J lost 7, with 10 bases in between. The CDR3 spans 13 residues. The germline gives CDR1 SGHDT, CDR2 YYEEEE. The CDR3 spells CASSLTGFNTQYF. The CDR3, as DNA: TGTGCCAGCAGCTTGACAGGATTCAATACGCAGTATTTT.

The chain employs TRBV7-9 and TRBJ1-1; perhaps TRBD1 as D (6 bases). Germline CDR1 SEHNR, CDR2 FQNEAQ (reference sequence). The length of the CDR3 is 12 residues. V was shortened by 5 bases and J by 10 bases, with 14 bases between the two germline ends. CDR3 region: CASSPGTNPAFF. The CDR3, as DNA: TGTGCCAGCAGCCCCGGGACAAATCCAGCTTTCTTT.

This clone was picked up one time. DNA for the CDR3: TGTGCCAGCACCGCCCGGGGGGATAGCAATCAGCCCCAGCATTTT. Translation gives CASTARGDSNQPQHF. The gene calls are TRBV6-5 and TRBJ1-5, with D possibly being TRBD1 (5 bases). The germline V gene encodes CDR1 MNHEY and CDR2 SVGAGI. The CDR3 runs 15 residues. Trimming cost V 7 bases and J 0 bases, with 13 bases left between them.

V gene TRBV29-1 combines with J gene TRBJ2-7; 10 nucleotides agree with TRBD1. Germline values: CDR1 SQVTM, CDR2 ANQGSEA. The CDR3 has 12 residues. Losses at the gene ends were 4 bases for V and 6 bases for J; bases not matched to a gene: 3. This chain's CDR3 is CSVAGDRGEQYF. In DNA form, the CDR3 reads TGCAGCGTTGCCGGGGACAGGGGCGAGCAGTACTTC.

V and J are TRBV30 and TRBJ2-1, with D possibly being TRBD1 (5 bases). Germline lookup yields CDR1 GTSNPN and CDR2 SVGIG (reference sequence). The CDR3 totals 14 residues. V lost 7 bases and J 4 bases, leaving 17 bases between the germline ends. The CDR3, as DNA: TGTGCCTCGGAAGGGGCCTTAGGGTACAATGAGCAGTTCTTC. Encoded protein: CASEGALGYNEQFF.

This chain connects TRBV5-1 to TRBJ2-5; 8 nucleotides match TRBD2. The CDR3 is 15 amino acids. Germline CDR1 and CDR2: SGHRS and YFSETQ. J lost 1 base, V lost 2 bases, and 4 bases had no gene match. The CDR3 nucleotides read TGCGCCAGCAGCTTAGTAGCGGGGCCCCAAGAGACCCAGTACTTC. This translates into CASSLVAGPQETQYF.

The V call is TRBV5-1, the J call TRBJ2-3; D is perhaps TRBD1 or TRBD2 (5 bases each). Per germline, CDR1 SGHRS and CDR2 YFSETQ. Trimming left V 4 bases short and J 2 bases short, with 14 bases between. The CDR3 has 15 residues. The CDR3: CASSPGRPLTDTQYF. The CDR3 DNA reads as TGCGCCAGCAGCCCGGGACGACCCCTCACAGATACGCAGTATTTT.

This chain joins TRBV10-3 and TRBJ2-3; D gene unclear. This CDR3 has 12 residues. V lost 6 bases to trimming and J lost 5 bases, with 9 bases between them. The germline V gene has CDR1 ENHRY and CDR2 SYGVKD. The CDR3 nucleotides are TGTGCCATCAGCTTAGATGTAGATACGCAGTATTTT. It is translated as CAISLDVDTQYF.